This T cell receptor (beta chain) was captured in a study of T cells in tuberculosis. Study in general: In South Africa, adults with active tuberculosis were compared with IGRA-negative and latently infected IGRA-positive adolescents. Study-wide results and limits: GMM-specific TCRs were nearer to active tuberculosis alpha repertoires, suggesting expansion. GEM motif frequencies gave 55% to 75% accuracy; the GMM repertoire gave about 86%.

Only in-frame clones appear in the TCRdb table, and some are missing; sequencing was by immunoSEQ multiplex PCR. The sample holds around 25,000 clones, more than 80% seen once. A word on this clone: Its antigen remains unidentified.

The CDR3 loop spans 16 amino acids. V lost 4 bases and J lost 9; bases outside the gene matches: 13. Germline V gene lookup returns CDR1 MNHNY and CDR2 SVGAGI (reference sequence). Sequenced sample: PBMCs. This chain connects TRBV6-6 to TRBJ2-1, with 9 bases fitting TRBD2. This TCR was sampled from a donor aged 10 to 29 with latent tuberculosis or without tuberculosis infection. Some clones in this sample may be carry-over from other donors' samples. This CDR3 reads CASSFLRGTSMVEQFF. CDR3 sequence (DNA): TGTGCCAGCAGTTTCCTCCGAGGGACTAGCATGGTTGAGCAGTTCTTC.